The clone carrying this TCR beta chain was found a few times. CDR1 and CDR2 from the germline V gene are MNHNS and SASEGT. The CDR3 consists of 17 residues. Unmatched junction bases numbered 10, after V lost 2 bases and J lost 4 bases. Profiled with immunoSEQ multiplex PCR; TCRdb holds only in-frame clones, not every one. The table lists about 91,000 clones, over 75% of them singletons. The time point is: baseline pretreatment blood. Treatment denoted: 15 Gy SBRT to primary tumor, nephrectomy 4 weeks later. The data belong to a study of radiation and T cells in renal cell carcinoma. This sequence was found in a man aged 55-75 years with renal cell carcinoma. The material sequenced was blood, taken from a patient whose treatment included radiotherapy and nephrectomy. The chain combines TRBV6-1 with TRBJ1-5, with 8 positions matching TRBD1. The CDR3 region has the DNA TGTGCCAGCAGTGAATACCCAGGGGGCTTACGGAATCAGCCCCAGCATTTT. Protein product: CASSEYPGGLRNQPQHF.